This TCR beta chain was sequenced during a study of cytomegalovirus exposure and HLA in healthy donors. Looking at the study overall: A preliminary data release comprised around 90 million unique TCRs obtained from HLA-typed donors. Study results and limitations: Of the V segments, some could not be distinguished, including TRBV6-2 and TRBV6-3, and were excluded.

Researchers ran the PCR with 60 Vbeta and 13 Jbeta primers. Clones were sequenced by immunoSEQ multiplex PCR, and TCRdb holds only the in-frame ones, with some missing. Found here are 90,000 or so clones, 70% to 75% of them singletons; the top ten hold 4% to 4.5%. Germline V gives CDR1 LNHDA, CDR2 SQIVND (reference sequence). The CDR3 is 17 amino acids. Trimming at V came to 4 bases and at J to 4 bases, leaving 11 bases not matched to a gene. For this clone: Its antigen is as yet unknown.

The gene calls are TRBV19 and TRBJ1-3; 9 bases line up with TRBD1. The sequence derives from a man between 60 and 75 years old in good health and CMV-seronegative. Material: PBMCs. The CDR3 DNA reads as TGTGCCAGTAGTAGCTTAAGGGGACAGGGCTCCGGAAACACCATATATTTT. Translated, it gives CASSSLRGQGSGNTIYF.